Below, 3 T cell receptor beta chains from the same sample are listed, as sequenced in a study of T cells after yellow fever vaccination. TCRdb itself ran the 5' RACE reads through MiXCR, one entry per CDR3 protein. This table holds 100,000 to 150,000 distinct CDR3 sequences, around 9.8% found once. Material: CD8+ T cells sorted from PBMCs, obtained on the day of the yellow fever booster vaccination. These TCRs come from a man in his late teens or twenties who received the YFV17D yellow fever vaccine.

V usage is TRBV5-1 and J usage is TRBJ1-2; no clear D gene. This CDR3 is 18 amino acids long. CDR1 and CDR2 (germline): SGHRS, YFSETQ. V lost 0 bases to trimming and J lost 1 base, with 19 bases between them. The CDR3 here is CASSLAESGPVDNYGYTF. The CDR3 DNA reads as TGCGCCAGCAGCTTGGCCGAGTCCGGGCCCGTTGATAACTATGGCTACACCTTC. The whole variable domain, remainder taken from reference TRBV5-1 and TRBJ1-2, is KAGVTQTPRYLIKTRGQQVTLSCSPISGHRSVSWYQQTPGQGLQFLFEYFSETQRNKGNFPGRFSGRQFSNSRSEMNVSTLELGDSALYLCASSLAESGPVDNYGYTFGSGTRLTVV.

This sequence joins TRBV12-5 and TRBJ2-7; no reliable D call. Germline CDR1 reads LGHNT; CDR2 reads FRNRAP. V was clipped by 4 bases and J by 3 bases, with 13 bases between them. The CDR3 is 14 amino acids. As DNA, the CDR3 is TGTGCTAGTGGTTCTATATTCAACGGCTACGAGCAGTACTTC. This codes for CASGSIFNGYEQYF.

The chain combines TRBV9 with TRBJ2-1, with D perhaps TRBD1 or TRBD2 (5 bases each). Germline CDR1 SGDLS, CDR2 YYNGEE. Trimming removed 1 base from V and 13 bases from J, with 15 bases in between. This CDR3 comprises 13 residues. CDR3 nucleotides: TGTGCCAGCAGCGTATACCAGGGAGTAGAACAGTTCTTC. This codes for CASSVYQGVEQFF.